The clone carrying this T cell receptor beta chain has ten or more counts. Researchers amplified the TCR beta CDR3 regions from RNA transcripts. Primed by the HTBI set, a first-round RT-PCR was run on the TCR CDR3. Each CDR3 protein gets one entry after TCRdb re-called the multiplex PCR reads with MiXCR. This sample has more than 550,000 distinct CDR3 sequences, with about 18% found just once. These data come from a study of T cells in Graves' hyperthyroidism and ophthalmopathy. Across the study: Peripheral blood was acquired at first diagnosis, ahead of any therapy whatsoever.

CDR1 and CDR2 from the germline V gene are MDHEN and SYDVKM. The length of the CDR3 is 15 residues. Trimming took 4 bases from V and 5 from J; bases not matched to a gene: 9. This TCR was recovered from a man aged 45-65 years with Graves' hyperthyroidism. Sequencing used blood. The chain joins TRBV28 to TRBJ2-7; 9 bases fit TRBD2. CDR3 nucleotides: TGTGCCAGCAGTTCCGGGACTAGCTTGAGAGACGAGCAGTACTTC. Protein sequence: CASSSGTSLRDEQYF.